The 13 T cell receptor beta chains in this list originate from one sample, sequenced in a study of blood T cell repertoires in COVID-19. Sequenced by immunoSEQ multiplex PCR; TCRdb stores in-frame clones only, minus some. The repertoire holds some 130,000 clones, with approximately 86% as singletons. Sequencing used PBMCs or T cells enriched from blood (not recorded which). Receptor source: a woman between 50 and 59 years old who had recovered from COVID-19.

The rearrangement joins TRBV7-2 to TRBJ1-2; D ambiguous. Germline V lookup: CDR1 SGHTA, CDR2 FQGNSA. The CDR3 loop spans 13 amino acids. V was trimmed by 1 base and J by 1 base, leaving 4 bases between them. CDR3 in amino acids: CASSLGLNYGYTF. CDR3 nucleotides: TGTGCCAGCAGCTTAGGGCTTAACTATGGCTACACCTTC.

The chain is built from TRBV2 and TRBJ1-3; D may be TRBD1 (5 bases). Germline values: CDR1 SNHLY, CDR2 FYNNEI. This CDR3 comprises 14 residues. V was shortened by 8 bases and J by 0 bases, with 11 bases between the two germline ends. In DNA, the CDR3 is TGTGCCAGCCAGGGACTGAGCTCTGGAAACACCATATATTTT. Residues: CASQGLSSGNTIYF.

CDR3 amino acids: CAISERGYNEQFF. The CDR3 DNA is TGTGCCATCAGTGAGAGGGGCTACAATGAGCAGTTCTTC. The chain links TRBV10-3 to TRBJ2-1; TRBD1 is a possible D gene (5 bases). CDR3 length: 13 amino acids. The V gene lost 2 bases and the J gene lost 3 bases, with 5 bases spanning the gap. Germline values: CDR1 ENHRY, CDR2 SYGVKD.

This chain uses TRBV10-3 with TRBJ2-2; 7 nucleotides match TRBD2. The CDR3 contains 17 residues. CDR1 ENHRY and CDR2 SYGVKD come from the germline V gene. V shed 2 bases, J shed 1 base, and the junction held 7 bases outside the gene matches. In nucleotides, the CDR3 is TGTGCCATCAGTGAGCCCCTGGGGAGGGTGAACACCGGGGAGCTGTTTTTT. Protein: CAISEPLGRVNTGELFF.

The chain recombines TRBV6-5 with TRBJ2-7; possibly TRBD2 for D (5 bases). Germline V gene lookup returns CDR1 MNHEY and CDR2 SVGAGI. Trimming pared 5 bases from V and 1 base from J, leaving 9 bases between. The CDR3 is 13 residues long. CDR3 loop: CASSPGNSYEQYF. The CDR3 DNA reads TGTGCCAGCAGTCCGGGAAATTCCTACGAGCAGTACTTC.

In this sample, this clone turned up a few times. The CDR3 loop reads CSVEGGQGIYGYTF. CDR3 coding DNA: TGCAGCGTTGAAGGGGGTCAGGGGATCTATGGCTACACCTTC. The V gene is TRBV29-1, the J gene TRBJ1-2; a weak D match, TRBD1 (6 bases). From germline, CDR1 is SQVTM and CDR2 ANQGSEA. The CDR3 sequence is 14 residues long. V was shortened by 1 base and J by 4 bases, with 13 bases between the two germline ends.

This chain links TRBV7-8 with TRBJ2-7, with D uncertain. This CDR3 spans 13 amino acids. Germline CDR1 SGHVS, CDR2 FQNEAQ. Trimming pared 6 bases from V and 4 bases from J, leaving 13 bases between. The CDR3 sequence: CASSPGPLYEQYF. The CDR3 coding sequence is TGTGCCAGCAGTCCGGGTCCCCTTTACGAGCAGTACTTC.

This chain uses TRBV3-1 (or the pseudogene TRBV3-2) with TRBJ1-2; D is possibly TRBD1 (5 bases). Germline V lookup: CDR1 LGHDT, CDR2 YNNKEL (reference sequence). The CDR3 sequence is 12 residues long. Trimming pared 5 bases from V and 5 bases from J, leaving 9 bases between. CDR3 residues: CASSSDSYGYTF. The CDR3 bases are TGTGCCAGCAGCTCTGACAGTTATGGCTACACCTTC.

This clone was recorded only once. The chain couples TRBV6-4 to TRBJ2-2; 9 nucleotides align to TRBD1. The CDR3 covers 18 residues. The germline gives CDR1 MRHNA, CDR2 SNTAGT. With 1 base clipped from V and 6 bases from J, the junction kept 12 bases outside the gene matches. CDR3 sequence (DNA): TGTGCCAGCAGTGACTTCGGACAGGGGACAGTCAGCCCCGGGGAGCTGTTTTTT. Its protein product is CASSDFGQGTVSPGELFF.

The V call is TRBV5-1, the J call TRBJ1-2; 8 bases align to TRBD1. Germline V gene lookup returns CDR1 SGHRS and CDR2 YFSETQ. Unmatched junction bases numbered 4, after V lost 5 bases and J lost 4 bases. The CDR3 covers 13 residues. In DNA, the CDR3 is TGCGCCAGCAGTCAAGACAGGGGCTATGGCTACACCTTC. Its protein is CASSQDRGYGYTF. The complete variable domain, with remaining parts taken from reference TRBV5-1 and TRBJ1-2, reads KAGVTQTPRYLIKTRGQQVTLSCSPISGHRSVSWYQQTPGQGLQFLFEYFSETQRNKGNFPGRFSGRQFSNSRSEMNVSTLELGDSALYLCASSQDRGYGYTFGSGTRLTVV.

The CDR3 reads CASSAGVSNYGYTF. CDR3 coding DNA: TGTGCCAGTAGTGCCGGGGTATCTAACTATGGCTACACCTTC. The chain recombines TRBV19 with TRBJ1-2; D is unclear. This CDR3 has 14 amino acids. V lost 5 bases, J lost 0 bases, and 10 bases lay in between. The V gene's germline CDR1 is LNHDA and CDR2 SQIVND (reference sequence).

The chain combines TRBV5-1 with TRBJ1-1; D is unresolved. The CDR3 sequence is 15 residues long. Germline V lookup: CDR1 SGHRS, CDR2 YFSETQ. V lost 3 bases and J lost 1, with 13 bases in between. The CDR3 coding sequence is TGCGCCAGCAGCTCGGGGTCCTATGGGAACACTGAAGCTTTCTTT. Amino acids: CASSSGSYGNTEAFF.

The chain employs TRBV3-1 (or the pseudogene TRBV3-2) and TRBJ2-3, with 9 bases that match TRBD2. Germline V gene data show CDR1 as LGHDT and CDR2 as YNNKEL (reference sequence). The CDR3 is 16 amino acids. The V and J ends lost 1 base and 1 base, in that order; junction bases with no gene match: 3. CDR3 sequence reads: CASSQVAGGGTDTQYF. CDR3 bases: TGTGCCAGCAGCCAAGTGGCGGGGGGGGGCACAGATACGCAGTATTTT.